What follows describes a single T cell receptor (beta chain). Isolated RNA was reverse transcribed in full, so expressed TCRB transcripts were sequenced. Measured with immunoSEQ multiplex PCR; TCRdb has only the in-frame clones, and not every one. This table holds 900,000 or so clones, about a sixth found once. This entry belongs to a study of beta chain features in type 1 diabetes. Germline V gives CDR1 SGHNT, CDR2 YYREEE (reference sequence). Trimming at V came to 4 bases and at J to 0 bases, leaving 5 bases not matched to a gene. The CDR3 is 15 amino acids. The genes are TRBV5-4 and TRBJ2-7; 9 nucleotides agree with TRBD2. Input material: naive CD4+ T cells from blood. The TCR was taken from a woman aged 18-29 years in good health. CDR3 sequence (DNA): TGTGCCAGCAGCGTGCGGGGGGGATTCTCCTACGAGCAGTACTTC. This translates into CASSVRGGFSYEQYF.